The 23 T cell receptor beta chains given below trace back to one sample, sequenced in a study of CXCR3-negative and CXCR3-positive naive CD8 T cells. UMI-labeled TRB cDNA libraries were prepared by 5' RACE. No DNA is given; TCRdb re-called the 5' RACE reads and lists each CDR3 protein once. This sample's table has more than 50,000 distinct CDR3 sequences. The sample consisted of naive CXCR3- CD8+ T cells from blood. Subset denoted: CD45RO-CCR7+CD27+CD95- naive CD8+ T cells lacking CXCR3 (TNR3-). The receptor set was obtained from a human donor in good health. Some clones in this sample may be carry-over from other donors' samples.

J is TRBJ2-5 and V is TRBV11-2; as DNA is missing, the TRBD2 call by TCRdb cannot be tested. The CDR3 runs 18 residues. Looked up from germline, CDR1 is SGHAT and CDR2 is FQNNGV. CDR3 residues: CASSLNLPAGGAFETQYF.

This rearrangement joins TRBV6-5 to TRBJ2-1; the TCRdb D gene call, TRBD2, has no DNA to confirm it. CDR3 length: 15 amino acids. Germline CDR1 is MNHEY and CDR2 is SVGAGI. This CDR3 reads CASSFAGGPYNEQFF.

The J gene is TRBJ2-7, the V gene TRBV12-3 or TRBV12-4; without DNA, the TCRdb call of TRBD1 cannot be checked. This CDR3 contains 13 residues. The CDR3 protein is CASSSGDSYEQYF.

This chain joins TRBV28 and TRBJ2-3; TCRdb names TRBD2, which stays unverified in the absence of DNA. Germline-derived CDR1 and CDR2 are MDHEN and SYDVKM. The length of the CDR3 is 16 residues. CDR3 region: CASSLPSSGITDTQYF.

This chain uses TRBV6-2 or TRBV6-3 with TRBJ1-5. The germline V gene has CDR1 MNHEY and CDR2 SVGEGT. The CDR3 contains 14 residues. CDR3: CASSSGANNQPQHF.

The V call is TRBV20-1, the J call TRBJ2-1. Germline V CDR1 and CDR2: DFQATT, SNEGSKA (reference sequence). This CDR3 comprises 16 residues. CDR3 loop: CSARDILEGSYNEQFF.

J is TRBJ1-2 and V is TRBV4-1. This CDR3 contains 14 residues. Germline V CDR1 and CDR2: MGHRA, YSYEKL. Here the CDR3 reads CASSQEVTNYGYTF.

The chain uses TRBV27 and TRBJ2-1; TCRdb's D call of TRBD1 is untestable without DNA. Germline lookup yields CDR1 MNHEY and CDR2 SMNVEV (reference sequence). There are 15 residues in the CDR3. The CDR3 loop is CASSFGGGPNVEQFF.

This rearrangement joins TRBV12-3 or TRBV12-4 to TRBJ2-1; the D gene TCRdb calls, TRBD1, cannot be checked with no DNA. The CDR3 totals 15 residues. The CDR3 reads CASSLGTGVFYEQFF.

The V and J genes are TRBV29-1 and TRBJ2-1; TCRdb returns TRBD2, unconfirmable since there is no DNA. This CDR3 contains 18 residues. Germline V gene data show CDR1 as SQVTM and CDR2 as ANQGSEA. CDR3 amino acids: CSVDGTSGSRSSYNEQFF.

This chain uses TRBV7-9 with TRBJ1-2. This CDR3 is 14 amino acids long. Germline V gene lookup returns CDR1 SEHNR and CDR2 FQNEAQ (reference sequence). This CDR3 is CASSSSQKFWGYTF.

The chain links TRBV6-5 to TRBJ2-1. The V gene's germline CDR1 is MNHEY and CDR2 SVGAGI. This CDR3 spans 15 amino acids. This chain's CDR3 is CASSYGSGSYNEQFF.

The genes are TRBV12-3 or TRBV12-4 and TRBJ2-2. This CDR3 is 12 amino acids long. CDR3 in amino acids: CASSLSGGELFF.

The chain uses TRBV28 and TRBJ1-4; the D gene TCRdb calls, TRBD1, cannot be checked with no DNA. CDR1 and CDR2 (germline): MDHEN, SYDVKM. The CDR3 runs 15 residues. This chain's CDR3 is CASSFVGLSNEKLFF.

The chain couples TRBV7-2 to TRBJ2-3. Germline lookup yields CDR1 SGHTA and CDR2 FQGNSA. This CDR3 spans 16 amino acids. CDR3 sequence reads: CASSLSWFGLADTQYF.

Here the CDR3 reads CASSLPGQGLGEQLF. This chain uses TRBV4-1 with TRBJ2-1; TCRdb's assignment of TRBD1 cannot be checked, as there is no DNA. CDR1 and CDR2 from the germline V gene are MGHRA and YSYEKL. CDR3 length: 15 residues.

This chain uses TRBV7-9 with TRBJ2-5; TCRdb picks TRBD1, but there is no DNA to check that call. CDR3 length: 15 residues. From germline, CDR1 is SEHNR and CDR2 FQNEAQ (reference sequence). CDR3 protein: CATPGDRGHQETQYF.

The CDR3 here is CASSNKGLLGASTGELFF. V usage is TRBV14 and J usage is TRBJ2-2; TCRdb outputs TRBD2, but without DNA this stays unchecked. Germline lookup yields CDR1 SGHDN and CDR2 FVKESK. This CDR3 is built from 18 residues.

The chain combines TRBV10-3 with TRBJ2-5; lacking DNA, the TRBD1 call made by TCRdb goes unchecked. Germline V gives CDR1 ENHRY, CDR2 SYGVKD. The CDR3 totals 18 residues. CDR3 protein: CAISDSMRGGGFQETQYF.

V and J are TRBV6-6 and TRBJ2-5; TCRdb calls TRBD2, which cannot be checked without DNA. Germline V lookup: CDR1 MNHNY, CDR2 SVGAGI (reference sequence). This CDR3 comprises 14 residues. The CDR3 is CASSPERFQETQYF.

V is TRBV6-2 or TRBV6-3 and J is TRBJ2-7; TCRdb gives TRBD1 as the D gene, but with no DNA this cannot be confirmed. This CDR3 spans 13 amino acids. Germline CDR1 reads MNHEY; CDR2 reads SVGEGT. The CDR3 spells CASSGRGRGEQYF.

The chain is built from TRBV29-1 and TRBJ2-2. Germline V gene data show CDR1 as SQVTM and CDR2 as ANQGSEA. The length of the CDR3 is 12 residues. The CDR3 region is CSVAGYTGELFF.

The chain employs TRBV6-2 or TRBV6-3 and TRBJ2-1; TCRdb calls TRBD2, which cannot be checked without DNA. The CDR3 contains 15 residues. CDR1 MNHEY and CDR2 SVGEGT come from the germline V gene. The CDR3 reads CASSYSAGGHSEQFF.